The clone carrying this TCR beta chain was recorded at least ten times. This sample includes further DNA sequences coding for the same CDR3. Using around 200 ng DNA, around 30,000 T cell genomes, the sorted-subset replicate PCRs were run. The repertoire was sequenced with immunoSEQ multiplex PCR; TCRdb's copy has only in-frame clones and lacks some. Altogether roughly 2 million clones are present, roughly 94% being singletons, with the ten largest covering around 0.13%. This specimen belongs to a study of shared clonotypes between healthy human individuals. For the study at large: Donors had three CD4 naive, three CD4 memory, two CD8 naive and one CD8 memory plate apiece.

Germline CDR1 SGHTA, CDR2 FQGNSA. This CDR3 comprises 14 residues. V gave up 6 bases and J gave up 5 bases; unmatched junction bases: 8. Input material: naive CD4+ T cells sorted from blood. Indicated subset: CD45RA+ positively selected. This chain joins TRBV7-2 and TRBJ2-5, with 8 bases fitting TRBD2. The clonotype comes from a man between 18 and 35 years old in good health. CDR3: CASRRTSGQETQYF. CDR3 nucleotides: TGTGCCAGCAGACGAACTAGCGGCCAGGAGACCCAGTACTTC. The full variable domain, completed using reference TRBV7-2 and TRBJ2-5, is GAGVSQSPSNKVTEKGKDVELRCDPISGHTALYWYRQSLGQGLEFLIYFQGNSAPDKSGLPSDRFSAERTGGSVSTLTIQRTQQEDSAVYLCASRRTSGQETQYFGPGTRLLVL.